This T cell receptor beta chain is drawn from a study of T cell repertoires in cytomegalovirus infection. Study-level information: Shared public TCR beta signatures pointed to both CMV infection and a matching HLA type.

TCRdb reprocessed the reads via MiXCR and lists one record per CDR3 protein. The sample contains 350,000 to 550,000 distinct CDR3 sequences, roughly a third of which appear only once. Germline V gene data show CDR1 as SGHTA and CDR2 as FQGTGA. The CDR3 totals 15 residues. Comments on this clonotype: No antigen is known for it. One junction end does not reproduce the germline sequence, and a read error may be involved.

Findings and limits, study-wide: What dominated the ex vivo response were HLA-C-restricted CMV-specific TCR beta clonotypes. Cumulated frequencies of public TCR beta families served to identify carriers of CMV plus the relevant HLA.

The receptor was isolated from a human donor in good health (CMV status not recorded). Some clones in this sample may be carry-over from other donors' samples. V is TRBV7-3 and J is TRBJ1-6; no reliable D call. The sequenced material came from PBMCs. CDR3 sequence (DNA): TGTTCCAGCAGCTTAACGAACGGATTTGAGTCACCCCTCCACTTT. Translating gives CSSSLTNGFESPLHF. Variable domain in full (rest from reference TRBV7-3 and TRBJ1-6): GAGVSQTPSNKVTEKGKYVELRCDPISGHTALYWYRQSLGQGPEFLIYFQGTGAADDSGLPNDRFFAVRPEGSVSTLKIQRTERGDSAVYLCSSSLTNGFESPLHFGNGTRLTVT.